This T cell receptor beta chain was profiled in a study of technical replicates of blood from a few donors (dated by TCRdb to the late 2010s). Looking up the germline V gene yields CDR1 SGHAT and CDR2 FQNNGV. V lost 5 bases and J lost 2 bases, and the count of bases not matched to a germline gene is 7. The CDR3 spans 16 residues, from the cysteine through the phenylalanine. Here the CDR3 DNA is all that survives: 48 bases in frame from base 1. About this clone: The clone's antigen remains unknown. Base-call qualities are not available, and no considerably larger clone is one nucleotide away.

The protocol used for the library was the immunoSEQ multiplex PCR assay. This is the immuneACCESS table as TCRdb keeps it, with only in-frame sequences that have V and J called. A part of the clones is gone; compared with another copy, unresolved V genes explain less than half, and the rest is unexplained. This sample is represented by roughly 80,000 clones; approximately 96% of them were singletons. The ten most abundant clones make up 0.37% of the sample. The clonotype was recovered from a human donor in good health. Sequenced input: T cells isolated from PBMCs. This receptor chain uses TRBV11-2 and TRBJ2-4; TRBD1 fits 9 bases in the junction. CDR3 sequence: CASSLGQGHSKNIQYF. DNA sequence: TGTGCCAGCAGCCTGGGACAGGGTCATTCCAAAAACATTCAGTACTTC.